The 11 T cell receptor beta chains below come from one sample, sequenced in a study of blood T cell repertoires in COVID-19. Profiling relied on immunoSEQ multiplex PCR, and the TCRdb table lists in-frame clones only, not all of them. This table holds some 28,000 clones, 75% to 90% found once. The sample was peripheral blood. Receptors originate from a man in his 60s with acute or convalescent COVID-19.

The V and J genes are TRBV30 and TRBJ1-2, with a possible D match to TRBD1 (6 bases). Germline V gene sequence: CDR1 GTSNPN, CDR2 SVGIG (reference sequence). V lost 0 bases and J 9 bases, leaving 20 bases between the germline ends. The CDR3 has 15 amino acids. In DNA form, the CDR3 reads TGTGCCTGGAGTGTACCCCAACAGGGACTAAGGAGCTACACCTTC. It yields the protein CAWSVPQQGLRSYTF.

This rearrangement joins TRBV10-3 to TRBJ2-7; D is ambiguous. V was clipped by 8 bases and J by 1 base, with 15 bases between them. Looked up from germline, CDR1 is ENHRY and CDR2 is SYGVKD. The CDR3 runs 14 residues. CDR3 in DNA: TGTGCCATCGCGATCAGCGAGCCATCCTACGAGCAGTACTTC. Protein product: CAIAISEPSYEQYF.

This chain links TRBV10-2 with TRBJ1-2; D might be TRBD1 (5 bases). Germline lookup yields CDR1 WSHSY and CDR2 SAAADI. There are 13 residues in the CDR3. The V end was cut by 6 bases, the J end by 0 bases, with 8 bases between. The CDR3 sequence is CASSQGSNYGYTF. The CDR3 bases are TGCGCCAGCAGCCAGGGATCTAACTATGGCTACACCTTC.

The chain has TRBV10-2 and TRBJ2-5; TRBD1 aligns across 7 bases. The trim removed 6 bases at V and 4 bases at J, leaving 17 bases unmatched. This CDR3 spans 17 amino acids. Germline V CDR1 and CDR2: WSHSY, SAAADI. CDR3 sequence: CASRQELGQSWGETQYF. CDR3 nucleotides: TGCGCCAGCAGACAAGAATTGGGACAGTCCTGGGGAGAGACCCAGTACTTC.

Remarks on this clone: The CDR3 carries no conserved terminal phenylalanine or tryptophan, so it likely arises from a read error. Because the CDR3's place on the DNA is in doubt, the DNA is left out and the CDR3 is given as listed by TCRdb. The chain couples TRBV30 to TRBJ1-1; the tabulated D call, TRBD1, remains unverified against the DNA. The germline CDR1 and CDR2 sequences are GTSNPN and SVGIG (reference sequence). The CDR3 numbers 13 amino acids, ends counted. CDR3 sequence reads: CAWSVRPDLLGGC.

The rearrangement links TRBV12-3 or TRBV12-4 to TRBJ2-3; D ambiguous. The V end was cut by 1 base, the J end by 6 bases, with 5 bases between. The CDR3 has 12 residues. The CDR3 sequence: CASSLERDTQYF. The CDR3 coding sequence is TGTGCCAGCAGTTTAGAGAGGGATACGCAGTATTTT.

The chain combines TRBV11-2 with TRBJ2-5; no reliable D call. The CDR3 is 17 amino acids. From germline, CDR1 is SGHAT and CDR2 FQNNGV. V lost 0 bases and J 2 bases, leaving 16 bases between the germline ends. DNA of the CDR3: TGTGCCAGCAGCTTAGATGGTCGAGTGGGCCTACAAGAGACCCAGTACTTC. Protein: CASSLDGRVGLQETQYF. The full variable domain, rest sourced from reference TRBV11-2 and TRBJ2-5, is EAGVAQSPRYKIIEKRQSVAFWCNPISGHATLYWYQQILGQGPKLLIQFQNNGVVDDSQLPKDRFSAERLKGVDSTLKIQPAKLEDSAVYLCASSLDGRVGLQETQYFGPGTRLLVL.

V and J are TRBV11-2 and TRBJ1-3; D may be TRBD1 (6 bases). CDR3 length: 14 residues. CDR1 SGHAT and CDR2 FQNNGV come from the germline V gene. The V end lost 5 bases, the J end lost 3 bases, and 11 bases lay between the germline ends. The DNA of the CDR3 is TGTGCCAGCAGCCTGGGACACCATGGAAACACCATATATTTT. Encoded protein: CASSLGHHGNTIYF.

The chain uses TRBV5-4 and TRBJ2-1; 12 nucleotides match TRBD2. From germline, CDR1 is SGHNT and CDR2 YYREEE (reference sequence). V lost 4 bases and J lost 4; bases outside the gene matches: 9. CDR3 length: 17 amino acids. The CDR3 DNA sequence: TGTGCCAGCAGCCCAGGCGGACTAGCGGGATCGTACAATGAGCAGTTCTTC. Translating it yields CASSPGGLAGSYNEQFF.

The chain uses TRBV10-1 and TRBJ1-2; 9 nucleotides match TRBD1. The J segment lost 7 bases and the V segment lost 6 bases, leaving 6 bases of the junction unmatched. Germline CDR1 WNHNN, CDR2 SYGVQD (reference sequence). The CDR3 is made up of 13 amino acids. The CDR3 region has the DNA TGCGCCAGCAGCCGGGACAGGGTCGCTGGCTACACCTTC. Its protein is CASSRDRVAGYTF.

The rearrangement uses TRBV6-1 and TRBJ2-5; TRBD2 matches 15 bases. Germline lookup yields CDR1 MNHNS and CDR2 SASEGT. With 1 base clipped from V and 2 bases from J, the junction kept 8 bases outside the gene matches. The CDR3 has 19 residues. This chain's CDR3 is CASSEGAGLAGGSQETQYF. Written as DNA, the CDR3 is TGTGCCAGCAGTGAAGGTGCGGGACTAGCGGGGGGATCGCAAGAGACCCAGTACTTC.